A few counts support the clone carrying this TCR beta chain. Construction of TCR beta libraries relied on iRepertoire HTBI primers and on Arm-PCR targeting CDR3 regions. In the original processing: Identification yielded 60 or so TRBV and some 15 TRBJ segments across samples. Each CDR3 protein is one row after TCRdb ran MiXCR on the multiplex PCR reads. The V and J calls follow TCRdb's processing rather than the paper's. The table records over 500,000 distinct CDR3 sequences, about 16% of them present only once. V gave up 4 bases and J gave up 4 bases, with 9 bases separating them. This CDR3 contains 14 residues. Germline V CDR1 and CDR2: SGHRS, YFSETQ. The data were taken from a study of regulatory T cells in long-lasting Graves disease. Study details: Graves' patients diagnosed newly had used antithyroid drugs under 3 months.

As to time point: newly diagnosed GD, antithyroid drugs for less than 3 months. PBMC-derived RNA was used for the TCR library. The same sample was also used in a study of T cells in Graves' hyperthyroidism and ophthalmopathy. That source notes: Researchers ran a first-round RT-PCR on the TCR CDR3 using the HTBI primer set.

This chain uses TRBV5-1 with TRBJ2-6; D is uncertain. This TCR was sampled from a man aged 18 to 35 with Graves disease. The starting material was peripheral blood mononuclear cells (PBMCs), obtained at new diagnosis, from a patient treated with antithyroid drugs. The DNA of the CDR3 is TGCGCCAGCAGCCCCGCGGCCGGGGCCAACGTCCTGACTTTC. It yields the protein CASSPAAGANVLTF.